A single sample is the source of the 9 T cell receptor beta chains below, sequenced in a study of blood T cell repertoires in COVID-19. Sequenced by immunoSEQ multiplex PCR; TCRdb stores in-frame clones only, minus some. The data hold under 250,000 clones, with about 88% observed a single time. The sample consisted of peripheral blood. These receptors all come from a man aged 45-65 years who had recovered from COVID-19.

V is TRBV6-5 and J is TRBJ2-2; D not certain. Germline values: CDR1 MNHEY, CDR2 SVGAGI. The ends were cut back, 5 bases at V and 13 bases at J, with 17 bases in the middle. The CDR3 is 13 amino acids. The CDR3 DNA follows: TGTGCCAGCAGTCCCATGTCGCGACCGGGGCTGTTTTTT. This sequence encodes CASSPMSRPGLFF.

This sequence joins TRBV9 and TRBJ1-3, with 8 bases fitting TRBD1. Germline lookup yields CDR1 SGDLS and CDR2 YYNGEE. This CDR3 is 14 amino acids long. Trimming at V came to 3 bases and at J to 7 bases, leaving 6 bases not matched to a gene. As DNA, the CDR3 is TGTGCCAGCAGCGCATCACAGGGGGGTAACACCATATATTTT. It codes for CASSASQGGNTIYF.

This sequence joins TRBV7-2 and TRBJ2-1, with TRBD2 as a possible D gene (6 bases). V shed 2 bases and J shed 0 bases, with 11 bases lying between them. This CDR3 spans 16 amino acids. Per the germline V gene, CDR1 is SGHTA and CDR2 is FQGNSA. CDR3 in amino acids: CASSLTGTDSYNEQFF. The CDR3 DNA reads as TGTGCCAGCAGCTTAACGGGGACTGACTCCTACAATGAGCAGTTCTTC.

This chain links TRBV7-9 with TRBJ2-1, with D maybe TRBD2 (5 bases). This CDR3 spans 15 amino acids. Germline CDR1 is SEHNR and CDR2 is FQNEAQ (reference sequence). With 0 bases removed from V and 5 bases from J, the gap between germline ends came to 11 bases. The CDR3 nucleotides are TGTGCCAGCAGCTTAGCGGGAGATAAAAACAATGAGCAGTTCTTC. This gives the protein CASSLAGDKNNEQFF.

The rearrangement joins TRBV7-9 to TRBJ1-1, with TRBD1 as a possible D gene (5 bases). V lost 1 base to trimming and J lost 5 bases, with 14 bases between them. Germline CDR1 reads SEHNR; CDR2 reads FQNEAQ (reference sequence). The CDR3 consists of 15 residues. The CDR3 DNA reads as TGTGCCAGCAGCTTAGTTGGAGCCAAGGGGACTGAAGCTTTCTTT. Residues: CASSLVGAKGTEAFF.

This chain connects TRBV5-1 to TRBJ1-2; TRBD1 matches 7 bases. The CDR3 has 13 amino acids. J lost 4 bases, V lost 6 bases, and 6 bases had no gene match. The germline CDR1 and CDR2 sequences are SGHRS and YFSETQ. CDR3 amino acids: CASTTGDLYGYTF. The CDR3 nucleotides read TGCGCCAGCACTACAGGGGACCTCTATGGCTACACCTTC.

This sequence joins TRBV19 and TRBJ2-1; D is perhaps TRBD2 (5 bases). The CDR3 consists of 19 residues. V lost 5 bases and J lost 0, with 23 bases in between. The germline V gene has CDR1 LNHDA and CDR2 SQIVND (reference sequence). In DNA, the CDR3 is TGTGCCAGTAGTCGACGCCGAGGGTCGGATAGGAGCTCCTACAATGAGCAGTTCTTC. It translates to CASSRRRGSDRSSYNEQFF.

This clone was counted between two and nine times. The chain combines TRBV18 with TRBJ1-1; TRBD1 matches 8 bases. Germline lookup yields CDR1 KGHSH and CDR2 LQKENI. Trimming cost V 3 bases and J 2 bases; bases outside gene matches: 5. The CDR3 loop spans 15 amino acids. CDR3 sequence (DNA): TGTGCCAGCTCACCGCCCGGGACAGGAAACACTGAAGCTTTCTTT. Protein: CASSPPGTGNTEAFF.

DNA of the CDR3: TGTGCCAGCAGCTTAGGGCCAGGGGGCGGGTATGGCTACACCTTC. Translation: CASSLGPGGGYGYTF. The chain has TRBV11-2 and TRBJ1-2, with 8 bases that match TRBD1. Germline values: CDR1 SGHAT, CDR2 FQNNGV. The CDR3 contains 15 residues. Germline trimming cut 1 base from V and 5 bases from J; bases unmatched to any gene: 6.